This T cell receptor beta chain was identified during a study of T cell repertoires in cytomegalovirus infection. Study information: Based on public TCR beta signatures, there were indications of CMV infection and of a matching HLA type. Study conclusions and caveats: Cumulative frequency of public TCR beta families picked out carriers of CMV plus the relevant HLA. Dominant in the ex vivo response were TCR beta clonotypes restricted by HLA-C and specific for CMV.

The table lists this clonotype with many counts. Its antigen is as yet unknown. TCRdb re-analysed the reads in MiXCR, keeping a single row per CDR3 protein. The table shows some 120,000 distinct CDR3 sequences, with 10% occurring only once. Germline lookup yields CDR1 SGHNT and CDR2 YENEEA. The V end lost 2 bases, the J end lost 5 bases, and 21 bases lay between the germline ends. The CDR3 is 17 residues long. The chain carries TRBV11-3 and TRBJ2-5, with D tentatively TRBD2 (5 bases). The TCR was taken from a human donor in good health (CMV status not recorded). Some clones in this sample may be carry-over from other donors' samples. Sequencing was done on a sample of PBMCs, sequenced either directly or after in vitro stimulation (not recorded which). In DNA form, the CDR3 reads TGTGCCAGCAGCTTACTTCAAGGGCGAGGGCCCGGGGAGACCCAGTACTTC. It is translated as CASSLLQGRGPGETQYF.